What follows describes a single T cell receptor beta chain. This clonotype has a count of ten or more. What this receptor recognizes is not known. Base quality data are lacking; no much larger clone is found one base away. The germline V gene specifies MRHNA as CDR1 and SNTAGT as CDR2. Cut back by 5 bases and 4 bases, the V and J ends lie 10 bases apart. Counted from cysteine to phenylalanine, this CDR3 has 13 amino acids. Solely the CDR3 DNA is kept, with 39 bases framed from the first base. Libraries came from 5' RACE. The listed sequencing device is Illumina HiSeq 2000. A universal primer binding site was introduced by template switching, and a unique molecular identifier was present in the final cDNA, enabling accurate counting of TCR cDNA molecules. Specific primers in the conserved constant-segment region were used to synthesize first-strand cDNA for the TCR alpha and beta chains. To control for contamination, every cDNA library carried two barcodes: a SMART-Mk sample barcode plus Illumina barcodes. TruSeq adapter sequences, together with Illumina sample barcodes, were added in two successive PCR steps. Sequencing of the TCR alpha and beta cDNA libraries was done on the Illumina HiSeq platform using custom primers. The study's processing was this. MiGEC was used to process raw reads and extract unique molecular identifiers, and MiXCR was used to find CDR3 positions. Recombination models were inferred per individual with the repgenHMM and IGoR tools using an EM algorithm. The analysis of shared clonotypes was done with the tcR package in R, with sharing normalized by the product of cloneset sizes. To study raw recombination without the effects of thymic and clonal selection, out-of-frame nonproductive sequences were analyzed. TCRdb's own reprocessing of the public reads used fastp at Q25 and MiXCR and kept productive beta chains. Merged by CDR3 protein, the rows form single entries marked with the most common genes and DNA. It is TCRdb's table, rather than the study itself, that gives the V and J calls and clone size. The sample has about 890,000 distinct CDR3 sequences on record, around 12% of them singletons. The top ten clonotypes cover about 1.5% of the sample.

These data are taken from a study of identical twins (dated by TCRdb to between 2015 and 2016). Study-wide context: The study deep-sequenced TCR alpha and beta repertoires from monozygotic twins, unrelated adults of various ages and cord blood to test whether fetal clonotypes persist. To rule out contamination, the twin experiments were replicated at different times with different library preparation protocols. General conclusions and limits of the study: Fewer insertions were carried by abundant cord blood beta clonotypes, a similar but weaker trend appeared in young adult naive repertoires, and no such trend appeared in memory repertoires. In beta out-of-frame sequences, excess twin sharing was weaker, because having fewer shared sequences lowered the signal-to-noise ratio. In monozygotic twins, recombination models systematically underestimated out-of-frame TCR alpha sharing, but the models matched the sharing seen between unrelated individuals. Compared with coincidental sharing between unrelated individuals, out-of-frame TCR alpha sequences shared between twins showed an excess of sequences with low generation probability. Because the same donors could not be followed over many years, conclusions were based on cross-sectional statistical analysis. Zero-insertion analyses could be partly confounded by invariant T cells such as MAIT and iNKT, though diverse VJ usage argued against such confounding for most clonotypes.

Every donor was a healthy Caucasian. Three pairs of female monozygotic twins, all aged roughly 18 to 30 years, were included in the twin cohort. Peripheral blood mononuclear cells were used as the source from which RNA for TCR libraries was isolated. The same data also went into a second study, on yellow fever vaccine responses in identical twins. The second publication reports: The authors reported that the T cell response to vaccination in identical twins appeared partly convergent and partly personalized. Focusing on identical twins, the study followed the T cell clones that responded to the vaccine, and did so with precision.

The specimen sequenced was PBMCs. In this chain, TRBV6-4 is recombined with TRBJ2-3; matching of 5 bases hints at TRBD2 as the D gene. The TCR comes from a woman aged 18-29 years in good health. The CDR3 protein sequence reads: CASSRTYADTQYF. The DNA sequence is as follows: TGTGCCAGCAGTCGGACTTACGCAGATACGCAGTATTTT.